The 29 T cell receptor beta chains below were found in one sample sequenced in a study of cytomegalovirus exposure and HLA in healthy donors. The PCR used 60 Vbeta and 13 Jbeta primers. Data came from immunoSEQ multiplex PCR; TCRdb stores just in-frame clones and leaves some out. The data contain fewer than 250,000 clones, around 81% of them singletons. The sample comprised PBMCs. These receptors were collected from a young man in good health and CMV-seronegative.

The chain couples TRBV5-6 to TRBJ2-3; 9 bases match TRBD1. This CDR3 has 16 amino acids. The germline V gene encodes CDR1 SGHDT and CDR2 YYEEEE. The ends lost 0 bases at V and 1 base at J; junction bases unmatched: 3. This CDR3 is CASSLVQGARTDTQYF. The DNA of the CDR3 is TGTGCCAGCAGCTTGGTACAGGGGGCGCGCACAGATACGCAGTATTTT.

The chain employs TRBV20-1 and TRBJ2-7; no clear D gene. Germline V gene sequence: CDR1 DFQATT, CDR2 SNEGSKA (reference sequence). Trimming stripped 5 bases from V and 3 bases from J, with 8 bases between. This CDR3 has 11 residues. This CDR3 is CSAVPGYEQYF. In DNA, the CDR3 is TGCAGTGCTGTACCGGGCTACGAGCAGTACTTC.

This chain joins TRBV7-8 and TRBJ1-5; D is unresolved. The CDR3 extends over 15 amino acids. Germline values: CDR1 SGHVS, CDR2 FQNEAQ. Trimming removed 1 base from V and 0 bases from J, with 7 bases in between. The CDR3 region has the DNA TGTGCCAGCAGCTTAGATCGGGGTAGCAATCAGCCCCAGCATTTT. Translation gives CASSLDRGSNQPQHF.

This clone was seen once. The V and J genes are TRBV28 and TRBJ1-1, with unresolved D. Germline V gene data show CDR1 as MDHEN and CDR2 as SYDVKM. The CDR3 totals 11 residues. Trimming pared 5 bases from V and 5 bases from J, leaving 6 bases between. CDR3 residues: CASSLRTEAFF. Here the CDR3 DNA reads TGTGCCAGCAGTCTACGGACTGAAGCTTTCTTT.

This rearrangement joins TRBV5-6 to TRBJ2-1; 7 bases match TRBD1. Germline V CDR1 and CDR2: SGHDT, YYEEEE. This CDR3 contains 12 residues. Trimming at V came to 2 bases and at J to 9 bases, leaving 2 bases not matched to a gene. CDR3 protein: CASSFGQAEQFF. DNA for the CDR3: TGTGCCAGCAGCTTTGGACAGGCTGAGCAGTTCTTC.

The genes are TRBV6-6 and TRBJ1-4; D is unresolved. The CDR3 totals 14 residues. Germline V CDR1 and CDR2: MNHNY, SVGAGI (reference sequence). Trimming took off 5 bases at V and 3 bases at J, with 10 bases between the two ends. In nucleotides, the CDR3 is TGTGCCAGCAGTCGGTCGGGGTCTAATGAAAAACTGTTTTTT. It translates to CASSRSGSNEKLFF.

The rearrangement joins TRBV30 to TRBJ1-1; D might be TRBD1 (5 bases). Germline V gene lookup returns CDR1 GTSNPN and CDR2 SVGIG (reference sequence). The CDR3 runs 14 residues. The V gene lost 0 bases and the J gene lost 5 bases, with 13 bases spanning the gap. This CDR3 reads CAWSVSGRGTEAFF. CDR3 sequence (DNA): TGTGCCTGGAGTGTATCAGGGCGGGGAACTGAAGCTTTCTTT.

This rearrangement joins TRBV27 to TRBJ2-1; the match to TRBD2 covers 7 bases. V gave up 7 bases and J gave up 3 bases; unmatched junction bases: 12. Germline CDR1 MNHEY, CDR2 SMNVEV (reference sequence). This CDR3 region has 16 residues. CDR3 in DNA: TGTGCCAGCATAGCTGGGGCGGGGGACTTCTACAATGAGCAGTTCTTC. It translates to CASIAGAGDFYNEQFF.

In DNA, the CDR3 is TGTGCCAGCAGCTTATCTCGGGGGGCCGTGCCCCAGCATTTT. Translated: CASSLSRGAVPQHF. V usage is TRBV5-5 and J usage is TRBJ1-5; perhaps TRBD1 as D (6 bases). CDR3 length: 14 amino acids. V was clipped by 2 bases and J by 9 bases, with 15 bases between them. The germline gives CDR1 SGHKS, CDR2 YYEKEE (reference sequence).

This chain joins TRBV20-1 and TRBJ2-3; D is unresolved. Germline V gene lookup returns CDR1 DFQATT and CDR2 SNEGSKA (reference sequence). The V and J ends lost 6 bases and 3 bases respectively, with 4 bases between them. CDR3 length equals 10 residues. Here the CDR3 reads CSAETDTQYF. In nucleotides, the CDR3 is TGCAGTGCCGAGACAGATACGCAGTATTTT.

The genes are TRBV4-2 and TRBJ2-7; 7 bases map to TRBD2. Germline values: CDR1 LGHNA, CDR2 YNFKEQ. The length of the CDR3 is 15 residues. The V and J ends lost 0 bases and 5 bases, in that order; junction bases with no gene match: 7. CDR3 in DNA: TGTGCCAGCAGCCAAGACCCCGGCGGGGGTGACGAGCAGTACTTC. Translating gives CASSQDPGGGDEQYF.

The V call is TRBV4-1, the J call TRBJ1-6; 8 nucleotides match TRBD1. The V and J ends lost 4 bases and 10 bases, in that order; junction bases with no gene match: 12. The CDR3 length is 16 residues. Germline V CDR1 and CDR2: MGHRA, YSYEKL. For the CDR3, the DNA is TGCGCCAGCAGCCCGAGCCCAGGACAGGGACGCTCACCCCTCCACTTT. Its protein product is CASSPSPGQGRSPLHF.

The V call is TRBV5-1, the J call TRBJ2-2; 7 bases are a match to TRBD1. The CDR3 has 16 residues. V trimming: 1 base; J trimming: 1 base; junction bases outside the gene matches: 4. Germline CDR1 is SGHRS and CDR2 is YFSETQ. The CDR3 DNA reads as TGCGCCAGCAGCTTGCCAGGGGGTGTGAACACCGGGGAGCTGTTTTTT. This translates into CASSLPGGVNTGELFF.

The genes are TRBV27 and TRBJ2-1, with D perhaps TRBD2 (5 bases). The V gene's germline CDR1 is MNHEY and CDR2 SMNVEV (reference sequence). This CDR3 has 15 amino acids. The V end was cut by 7 bases, the J end by 7 bases, with 20 bases between. The CDR3: CASNHESGRRNEQFF. CDR3 sequence (DNA): TGTGCCAGCAACCACGAGAGCGGAAGGAGAAATGAGCAGTTCTTC.

This clone was seen only once. The gene calls are TRBV9 and TRBJ2-5, with 10 bases that match TRBD2. V was clipped by 0 bases and J by 0 bases; unmatched bases: 2. This CDR3 is built from 16 residues. CDR1 SGDLS and CDR2 YYNGEE come from the germline V gene. CDR3 amino acids: CASSVVAGGNQETQYF. The CDR3 nucleotides are TGTGCCAGCAGCGTAGTAGCGGGAGGAAACCAAGAGACCCAGTACTTC.

V is TRBV7-2 and J is TRBJ2-3; the match to TRBD2 covers 14 bases. Germline V CDR1 and CDR2: SGHTA, FQGNSA. The CDR3 length is 15 residues. The J segment lost 9 bases and the V segment lost 1 base, leaving 3 bases of the junction unmatched. The CDR3 nucleotides read TGTGCCAGCAGCTTAGAGGGACTAGCGGGGGTAACGCAGTATTTT. Amino acid sequence: CASSLEGLAGVTQYF.

This chain links TRBV5-5 with TRBJ1-2; D might be TRBD1 (5 bases). V was cut by 0 bases and J by 3 bases, with 9 bases left in between. CDR3 size: 14 residues. Germline loops: CDR1 SGHKS, CDR2 YYEKEE (reference sequence). This CDR3 is CASSLEGAHYGYTF. In DNA, the CDR3 is TGTGCCAGCAGCTTGGAAGGGGCCCACTATGGCTACACCTTC. The whole variable domain, filled in from reference TRBV5-5 and TRBJ1-2, reads DAGVTQSPTHLIKTRGQQVTLRCSPISGHKSVSWYQQVLGQGPQFIFQYYEKEERGRGNFPDRFSARQFPNYSSELNVNALLLGDSALYLCASSLEGAHYGYTFGSGTRLTVV.

The chain has TRBV6-5 and TRBJ2-1; the D gene is possibly TRBD2 (6 bases). The CDR3 totals 16 residues. CDR1 and CDR2 from the germline V gene are MNHEY and SVGAGI. V was cut by 4 bases and J by 7 bases, with 20 bases left in between. The CDR3 DNA is TGTGCCAGCAGTTCTCCGGCGGGGCGGATGGGGAATGAGCAGTTCTTC. It codes for CASSSPAGRMGNEQFF.

This clone showed up just a few times. The rearrangement joins TRBV11-2 to TRBJ2-4, with TRBD2 as a possible D gene (5 bases). The CDR3 has 13 residues. Deletions cut 5 bases from V and 3 bases from J, with 8 bases between. Germline lookup yields CDR1 SGHAT and CDR2 FQNNGV. The CDR3 region has the DNA TGTGCCAGCAGCCTCCGGGACAAAAACATTCAGTACTTC. Translated: CASSLRDKNIQYF.

The CDR3: CAWSYTNTEAFF. DNA for the CDR3: TGTGCCTGGAGCTATACGAACACTGAAGCTTTCTTT. The rearrangement joins TRBV30 to TRBJ1-1; D gene uncertain. V lost 3 bases and J lost 1, with 6 bases in between. The CDR3 covers 12 residues. Germline V lookup: CDR1 GTSNPN, CDR2 SVGIG (reference sequence).

Of note for this clone: One end of the junction is discordant with germline, which a read error may explain. The rearrangement uses TRBV7-9 and TRBJ2-7; perhaps TRBD2 as D (6 bases). Germline values: CDR1 SEHNR, CDR2 FQNEAQ (reference sequence). This CDR3 is built from 14 residues. In DNA, the CDR3 is TGTTCCAGCAGCTCCCGGGACTCCTTCTACGAGCAGTACTTC. Translated: CSSSSRDSFYEQYF.

In its sample, this clone was seen a few times. This sequence joins TRBV7-2 and TRBJ2-3, with 8 bases identical to TRBD2. After removal of 6 bases from V and 5 bases from J, the junction contained 13 bases not matched to a gene. The CDR3 extends over 16 amino acids. Germline loops: CDR1 SGHTA, CDR2 FQGNSA. CDR3: CASRPPGAGVIDTQYF. The CDR3 DNA reads as TGTGCCAGCAGACCCCCGGGAGCGGGAGTGATAGATACGCAGTATTTT.

The chain links TRBV7-9 to TRBJ1-3; D possibly corresponds to TRBD1 (6 bases). CDR3 length: 15 amino acids. CDR1 SEHNR and CDR2 FQNEAQ come from the germline V gene (reference sequence). Trimming took 3 bases from V and 2 from J, leaving 11 bases between them. The CDR3 coding sequence is TGTGCCAGCAGCTTCCAACAGGGAGCTGGAAACACCATATATTTT. This codes for CASSFQQGAGNTIYF. Variable domain in full (rest from reference TRBV7-9 and TRBJ1-3): DTGVSQNPRHKITKRGQNVTFRCDPISEHNRLYWYRQTLGQGPEFLTYFQNEAQLEKSRLLSDRFSAERPKGSFSTLEIQRTEQGDSAMYLCASSFQQGAGNTIYFGEGSWLTVV.

This clone appeared a single time. The chain is built from TRBV5-4 and TRBJ2-2; D might be TRBD1 (6 bases). The CDR3 extends over 16 amino acids. Trimming removed 5 bases at V and 2 bases at J, with 16 bases between. The germline CDR1 and CDR2 sequences are SGHNT and YYREEE (reference sequence). In DNA, the CDR3 is TGTGCCAGCAGAGGAGCGCAGGGGTCCAACACCGGGGAGCTGTTTTTT. Translating it yields CASRGAQGSNTGELFF.

V is TRBV5-6 and J is TRBJ2-5, with D unresolved. Trimming took 4 bases from V and 1 from J, leaving 5 bases between them. This CDR3 contains 12 residues. Germline loops: CDR1 SGHDT, CDR2 YYEEEE. CDR3 nucleotides: TGTGCCAGCAGCGCCGGCCAAGAGACCCAGTACTTC. This sequence encodes CASSAGQETQYF. Complete variable domain (other parts from reference TRBV5-6 and TRBJ2-5): DAGVTQSPTHLIKTRGQQVTLRCSPKSGHDTVSWYQQALGQGPQFIFQYYEEEERQRGNFPDRFSGHQFPNYSSELNVNALLLGDSALYLCASSAGQETQYFGPGTRLLVL.

Only a few counts were recorded for this clone. The chain is built from TRBV6-4 and TRBJ2-1, with TRBD2 identical over 11 bases. V dropped 3 bases and J dropped 8; count of bases not matched to a gene: 6. The germline CDR1 and CDR2 sequences are MRHNA and SNTAGT. This CDR3 comprises 15 residues. The CDR3 DNA sequence: TGTGCCAGCAGTGAGACTAGCGGGGCCAGCGATGAGCAGTTCTTC. Its translation: CASSETSGASDEQFF.

Only a few counts were recorded for this clone. V usage is TRBV4-3 and J usage is TRBJ2-5, with 7 bases lining up with TRBD1. This CDR3 comprises 13 residues. V shed 2 bases, J shed 4 bases, and the junction held 1 base outside the gene matches. CDR1 LGHNA and CDR2 YSLEER come from the germline V gene. CDR3: CASSQNRGETQYF. CDR3 sequence (DNA): TGCGCCAGCAGCCAAAACAGGGGAGAGACCCAGTACTTC.

The chain couples TRBV9 to TRBJ1-2; TRBD1 matches 10 bases. J lost 4 bases, V lost 0 bases, and 15 bases had no gene match. This CDR3 has 19 amino acids. Germline V gene sequence: CDR1 SGDLS, CDR2 YYNGEE. The CDR3 DNA sequence: TGTGCCAGCAGCGTAGAATATCGGGCGCGGGGACAGGGGTTCTATGGCTACACCTTC. Protein product: CASSVEYRARGQGFYGYTF.

The J gene is TRBJ2-5, the V gene TRBV10-3; D not certain. The length of the CDR3 is 14 residues. Looked up from germline, CDR1 is ENHRY and CDR2 is SYGVKD. The germline V and J ends were trimmed by 2 bases and 5 bases, with 12 bases remaining between them. CDR3 sequence reads: CAISEGTEFETQYF. CDR3 sequence (DNA): TGTGCCATCAGTGAGGGCACGGAGTTCGAGACCCAGTACTTC.